A single T cell receptor beta chain is shown here with its context. Its specificity is not known. The ends lost 3 bases at V and 0 bases at J; junction bases unmatched: 5. The length of the CDR3 is 16 residues. Germline V gene lookup returns CDR1 WNHNN and CDR2 SYGVQD (reference sequence). The record originates from a study of identical twins. TCRdb itself ran the 5' RACE reads through MiXCR, one entry per CDR3 protein. This sample has around 340,000 distinct CDR3 sequences; approximately 8.7% occur once, and the top ten carry roughly 9%. Notes on the study in general: Cord blood's abundant beta clonotypes had fewer insertions, unlike memory repertoires.

This clonotype originated in a woman aged 50 to 60 in good health. What was sequenced was naive T cells sorted from blood. The rearrangement joins TRBV10-1 to TRBJ2-3, with 8 bases fitting TRBD2. CDR3 sequence reads: CASSEASGFSTDTQYF. The CDR3 nucleotides are TGCGCCAGCAGTGAAGCTAGCGGGTTCAGCACAGATACGCAGTATTTT.